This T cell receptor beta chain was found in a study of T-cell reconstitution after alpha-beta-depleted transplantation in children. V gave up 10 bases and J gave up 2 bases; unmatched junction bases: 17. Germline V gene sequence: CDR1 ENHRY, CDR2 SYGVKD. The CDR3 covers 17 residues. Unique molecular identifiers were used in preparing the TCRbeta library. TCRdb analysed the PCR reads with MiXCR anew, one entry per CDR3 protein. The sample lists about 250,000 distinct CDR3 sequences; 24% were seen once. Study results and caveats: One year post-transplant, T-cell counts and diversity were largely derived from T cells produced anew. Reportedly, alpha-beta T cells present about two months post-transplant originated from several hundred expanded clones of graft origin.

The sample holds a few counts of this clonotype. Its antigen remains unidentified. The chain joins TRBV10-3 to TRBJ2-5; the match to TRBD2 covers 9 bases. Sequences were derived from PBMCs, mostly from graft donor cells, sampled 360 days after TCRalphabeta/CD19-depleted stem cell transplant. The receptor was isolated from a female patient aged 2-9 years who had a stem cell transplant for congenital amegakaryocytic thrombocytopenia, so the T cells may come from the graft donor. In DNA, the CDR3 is TGTGCCACCCGGGCAGCTAGCGGGAAATCCTTTCAAGAGACCCAGTACTTC. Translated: CATRAASGKSFQETQYF.